This T cell receptor (beta chain) was captured in a study of T-cell reconstitution after alpha-beta-depleted transplantation in children (dated by TCRdb to 2016 to 2017). Describing the broader study: T-cell immune reconstitution after TCRalphabeta/CD19-depleted allogeneic hematopoietic cell transplantation in children was quantitatively tracked in the study by means of TCR repertoire profiling.

V lost 3 bases and J lost 0 bases; the stretch between them is 9 bases long. Reading the germline V gene gives CDR1 SGHRS and CDR2 YFSETQ. Spanning cysteine to phenylalanine, the CDR3 consists of 14 amino acids. The kept DNA is CDR3 alone, 42 bases in frame from the first base. Results the study describes overall, beyond this receptor: Over the following months the frequencies of hyperexpanded clones went down, and after one year T-cell counts and TCRbeta diversity were mostly credited to newly produced T cells. In some patients, the high TCRbeta diversity seen at day 60 was put down to recipient T cells and intrathymic progenitors that had survived conditioning. Apparently early alphabetaT-cell count recovery about two months after transplant reportedly relied on only several hundred rapidly expanded clones derived from non-depleted graft cells.

Libraries came from PCR. Sequenced using an Illumina HiSeq 2500. TCR libraries were prepared with molecular barcoding, using unique molecular identifiers to normalize TCRbeta repertoire quantification. TCRdb took the public reads, trimmed them with fastp at Q25, ran MiXCR for clone calling and kept in-frame beta chains. Duplicate CDR3 protein sequences are folded into a single record with the most common DNA and genes. The sample has under 450,000 distinct CDR3 sequences on record, about 17% of them singletons. 25% to 30% of the sample belongs to the ten largest clones. Note on this clonotype: Its antigen target is currently unknown. No much larger clone is present one base from it, and per-base qualities are unavailable.

Explained via the paper, the treatment or condition label denotes: allogeneic hematopoietic cell transplantation with graft depleted of TCRalphabeta T cells and CD19 B cells. The children who served as transplant recipients had been given grafts of TCRalphabeta/CD19-depleted allogeneic hematopoietic cells. Sequenced here: PBMCs, mostly from graft donor cells, sampled 360 days after TCRalphabeta/CD19-depleted stem cell transplant. This receptor was obtained from a boy under three years old who had a stem cell transplant for Wiskott-Aldrich syndrome, so the T cells may come from the graft donor. This receptor chain uses TRBV5-1 and TRBJ2-5; possibly the D gene is TRBD2, per 5 matching bases. The CDR3 amino acid sequence is: CASSSGVYQETQYF. The bases read TGCGCCAGCAGCTCCGGGGTTTACCAAGAGACCCAGTACTTC.